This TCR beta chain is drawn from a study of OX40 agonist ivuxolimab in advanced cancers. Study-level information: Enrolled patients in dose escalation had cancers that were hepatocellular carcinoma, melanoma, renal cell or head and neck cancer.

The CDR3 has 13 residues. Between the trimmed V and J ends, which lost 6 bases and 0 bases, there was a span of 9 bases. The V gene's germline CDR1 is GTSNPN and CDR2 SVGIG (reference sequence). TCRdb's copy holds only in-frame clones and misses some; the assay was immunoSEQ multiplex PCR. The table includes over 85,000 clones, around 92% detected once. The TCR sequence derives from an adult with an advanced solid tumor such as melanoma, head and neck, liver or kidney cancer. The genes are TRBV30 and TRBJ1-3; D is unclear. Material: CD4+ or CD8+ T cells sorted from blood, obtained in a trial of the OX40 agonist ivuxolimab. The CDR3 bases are TGTGCCTGCCAAGGTAGCTCTGGAAACACCATATATTTT. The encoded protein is CACQGSSGNTIYF.